Shown below are 32 T cell receptor beta chains from a single sample sequenced in a study of a mutant IDH1 vaccine in newly diagnosed glioma. Measured with immunoSEQ multiplex PCR; TCRdb has only the in-frame clones, and not every one. The sample lists around 61,000 clones; 60% to 80% were seen once. Noted time point: week 47, end of study. Topical imiquimod accompanied each vaccine dose, which consisted of 300 ug of mutant IDH1 20-mer peptide. Their target antigens are unknown. The specimen was PBMCs, collected from a glioma patient whose treatment included an IDH1 peptide vaccine. All receptors come from a man aged 45 to 65 with glioma.

The J gene is TRBJ2-5, the V gene TRBV7-2; no definite D call. Germline loops: CDR1 SGHTA, CDR2 FQGNSA. The ends were cut back, 2 bases at V and 3 bases at J, with 7 bases in the middle. This CDR3 is built from 13 residues. In nucleotides, the CDR3 is TGTGCCAGCAGCTTATCGACCGAAGAGACCCAGTACTTC. Its translation is CASSLSTEETQYF. Full variable domain (rest looked up from reference TRBV7-2 and TRBJ2-5): GAGVSQSPSNKVTEKGKDVELRCDPISGHTALYWYRQSLGQGLEFLIYFQGNSAPDKSGLPSDRFSAERTGGSVSTLTIQRTQQEDSAVYLCASSLSTEETQYFGPGTRLLVL.

The rearrangement joins TRBV25-1 to TRBJ1-4; 9 nucleotides match TRBD1. The germline gives CDR1 MGHDK, CDR2 SYGVNS. V gave up 5 bases and J gave up 5 bases; unmatched junction bases: 15. The CDR3 has 18 amino acids. CDR3 region: CASSPSRGTGRRNEKLFF. CDR3 nucleotides: TGTGCCAGCAGTCCTTCAAGGGGGACAGGGAGACGAAATGAAAAACTGTTTTTT.

This chain connects TRBV5-4 to TRBJ2-7; 8 nucleotides match TRBD2. Germline V gene lookup returns CDR1 SGHNT and CDR2 YYREEE (reference sequence). The CDR3 is 14 amino acids. The J segment lost 3 bases and the V segment lost 4 bases, leaving 6 bases of the junction unmatched. CDR3 protein: CASSHSGGVYEQYF. The CDR3 region has the DNA TGTGCCAGCAGCCACAGCGGGGGAGTCTACGAGCAGTACTTC.

This clone has only a few counts. The chain carries TRBV2 and TRBJ2-7; D call uncertain. The CDR3 totals 14 residues. Per the germline V gene, CDR1 is SNHLY and CDR2 is FYNNEI. The V end was cut by 1 base, the J end by 1 base, with 8 bases between. CDR3 DNA: TGTGCCAGCAGTGAAGGGTCTCTTTCCTACGAGCAGTACTTC. Translated: CASSEGSLSYEQYF.

This clone was counted only a few times. V usage is TRBV7-2 and J usage is TRBJ2-7; 11 bases are a match to TRBD2. Trimming took 1 base from V and 2 from J; bases not matched to a gene: 10. This CDR3 has 18 amino acids. Per germline, CDR1 SGHTA and CDR2 FQGNSA. CDR3: CASSLVGLAGGPTYEQYF. The DNA for the CDR3 is TGTGCCAGCAGCTTAGTCGGCCTAGCGGGGGGCCCCACCTACGAGCAGTACTTC.

The rearrangement uses TRBV10-3 and TRBJ1-2; possibly TRBD1 for D (5 bases). This CDR3 region has 12 residues. Germline V gives CDR1 ENHRY, CDR2 SYGVKD. V was cut by 11 bases and J by 4 bases, with 14 bases left in between. The CDR3 DNA follows: TGTGCCGCACGACAGAGCTCCTATGGCTACACCTTC. Its protein product is CAARQSSYGYTF.

The chain employs TRBV14 and TRBJ1-3, with TRBD1 as a possible D gene (5 bases). This CDR3 spans 18 amino acids. The V gene's germline CDR1 is SGHDN and CDR2 FVKESK. V was cut by 5 bases and J by 0 bases, with 20 bases left in between. This CDR3 is CASSFRRGGDGSGNTIYF. In DNA, the CDR3 is TGTGCCAGCAGCTTCCGGCGCGGGGGGGATGGCTCTGGAAACACCATATATTTT. The whole variable domain, filled in from reference TRBV14 and TRBJ1-3, reads EAGVTQFPSHSVIEKGQTVTLRCDPISGHDNLYWYRRVMGKEIKFLLHFVKESKQDESGMPNNRFLAERTGGTYSTLKVQPAELEDSGVYFCASSFRRGGDGSGNTIYFGEGSWLTVV.

This chain uses TRBV6-6 with TRBJ2-3, with TRBD2 as a possible D gene (5 bases). CDR1 and CDR2 from the germline V gene are MNHNY and SVGAGI (reference sequence). The V end lost 2 bases, the J end lost 5 bases, and 17 bases lay between the germline ends. The CDR3 spans 16 residues. The CDR3 region has the DNA TGTGCCAGCAGTTACCCGGCGGGTCCGGCCGGAGATACGCAGTATTTT. Translation gives CASSYPAGPAGDTQYF.

This chain joins TRBV7-6 and TRBJ1-5; D uncertain. V was pared by 1 base and J by 2 bases, with 9 bases between. This CDR3 is 15 amino acids long. Germline assignment: CDR1 SGHVS and CDR2 FNYEAQ. The CDR3 sequence is CASSLGSGGNQPQHF. DNA of the CDR3: TGTGCCAGCAGCTTAGGTTCGGGCGGCAATCAGCCCCAGCATTTT. The full variable domain, rest sourced from reference TRBV7-6 and TRBJ1-5, is GAGVSQSPRYKVTKRGQDVALRCDPISGHVSLYWYRQALGQGPEFLTYFNYEAQQDKSGLPNDRFSAERPEGSISTLTIQRTEQRDSAMYRCASSLGSGGNQPQHFGDGTRLSIL.

This clone has just a few counts. This sequence joins TRBV30 and TRBJ1-2; D call uncertain. Trimming cost V 4 bases and J 4 bases, with 16 bases left between them. The germline gives CDR1 GTSNPN, CDR2 SVGIG (reference sequence). This CDR3 is 14 amino acids long. The DNA for the CDR3 is TGTGCCTGGAAGGCGAGGGCGCCAAGCTATGGCTACACCTTC. Amino acid sequence: CAWKARAPSYGYTF. The entire variable domain, with the rest obtained from reference TRBV30 and TRBJ1-2, is as follows: SQTIHQWPATLVQPVGSPLSLECTVEGTSNPNLYWYRQAAGRGLQLLFYSVGIGQISSEVPQNLSASRPQDRQFILSSKKLLLSDSGFYLCAWKARAPSYGYTFGSGTRLTVV.

V is TRBV4-1 and J is TRBJ1-6, with a possible D match to TRBD1 (5 bases). The germline V gene encodes CDR1 MGHRA and CDR2 YSYEKL. The V end was cut by 0 bases, the J end by 11 bases, with 11 bases between. The CDR3 is made up of 14 amino acids. The CDR3 region is CASSQERAGTPLHF. CDR3 coding DNA: TGCGCCAGCAGCCAAGAAAGGGCAGGGACACCCCTCCACTTT.

CDR3 region: CASSSPRGGYYGYTF. The CDR3 DNA follows: TGTGCCAGCAGTTCCCCTCGGGGAGGGTACTATGGCTACACCTTC. The rearrangement uses TRBV6-5 and TRBJ1-2; D is uncertain. Germline V gene sequence: CDR1 MNHEY, CDR2 SVGAGI. The CDR3 runs 15 residues. The V and J ends lost 4 bases and 3 bases respectively, with 15 bases between them.

This chain connects TRBV7-2 to TRBJ2-7, with D perhaps matching TRBD1 (6 bases). The CDR3 is 14 residues long. V shed 5 bases and J shed 3 bases, with 14 bases lying between them. The germline V gene encodes CDR1 SGHTA and CDR2 FQGNSA. DNA of the CDR3: TGTGCCAGCAGCCTCCGGGACACATTCTACGAGCAGTACTTC. Amino acid sequence: CASSLRDTFYEQYF.

This clone has only a few counts. The gene calls are TRBV29-1 and TRBJ1-1; a weak D match, TRBD1 (5 bases). The CDR3 loop spans 15 amino acids. The V and J ends lost 0 bases and 6 bases respectively, with 17 bases between them. The germline CDR1 and CDR2 sequences are SQVTM and ANQGSEA. The chain's CDR3 is CSVEDARGSRAEAFF. The CDR3 coding sequence is TGCAGCGTTGAAGACGCTAGGGGAAGTCGGGCTGAAGCTTTCTTT.

The V and J genes are TRBV27 and TRBJ1-5; the D is unclear. Trimming cost V 0 bases and J 0 bases, with 3 bases left between them. The CDR3 has 14 residues. Per the germline V gene, CDR1 is MNHEY and CDR2 is SMNVEV (reference sequence). The CDR3 loop is CASSLSYSNQPQHF. As DNA, the CDR3 is TGTGCCAGCAGTTTATCTTATAGCAATCAGCCCCAGCATTTT.

V and J are TRBV5-1 and TRBJ2-1; 11 bases agree with TRBD1. Germline V gene data show CDR1 as SGHRS and CDR2 as YFSETQ. The junction had 10 bases not matched to a gene; V was cut back by 4 bases and J by 4 bases. The CDR3 sequence is 17 residues long. The CDR3 region is CASSQYLGTGGYNEQFF. CDR3 DNA sequence: TGCGCCAGCAGCCAATACCTCGGGACAGGGGGATACAATGAGCAGTTCTTC.

The chain uses TRBV18 and TRBJ1-2; 8 bases match TRBD1. Germline CDR1 and CDR2: KGHSH and LQKENI. V shed 1 base, J shed 7 bases, and the junction held 17 bases outside the gene matches. This CDR3 is built from 18 residues. CDR3 region: CASSPRSEQGVFSGGYTF. The CDR3 DNA reads TGTGCCAGCTCACCACGGTCTGAACAGGGGGTTTTTAGTGGTGGCTACACCTTC. The whole variable domain, filled in from reference TRBV18 and TRBJ1-2, reads NAGVMQNPRHLVRRRGQEARLRCSPMKGHSHVYWYRQLPEEGLKFMVYLQKENIIDESGMPKERFSAEFPKEGPSILRIQQVVRGDSAAYFCASSPRSEQGVFSGGYTFGSGTRLTVV.

In this sample, this clone turned up a few times. The V and J genes are TRBV27 and TRBJ1-1; TRBD1 matches 9 bases. This CDR3 is built from 17 residues. The germline CDR1 and CDR2 sequences are MNHEY and SMNVEV (reference sequence). J was trimmed by 3 bases and V by 6 bases; bases with no gene match: 14. CDR3 sequence reads: CASRSRGQGSRYTEAFF. In DNA form, the CDR3 reads TGTGCCAGCAGATCCCGAGGACAGGGGAGTAGGTACACTGAAGCTTTCTTT.

The V call is TRBV10-3, the J call TRBJ2-7; 7 bases fit TRBD2. Germline loops: CDR1 ENHRY, CDR2 SYGVKD. Trimming took 3 bases from V and 2 from J; bases not matched to a gene: 7. This CDR3 spans 15 amino acids. This chain's CDR3 is CAISERAGSAYEQYF. DNA for the CDR3: TGTGCCATCAGTGAAAGAGCGGGGTCCGCCTACGAGCAGTACTTC.

V and J are TRBV6-6 and TRBJ1-1; D is unresolved. The CDR3 length is 15 residues. Looked up from germline, CDR1 is MNHNY and CDR2 is SVGAGI (reference sequence). V dropped 2 bases and J dropped 1 base, with 11 bases sitting between them. The CDR3 sequence is CASSYLAKGNTEAFF. The CDR3 DNA sequence: TGTGCCAGCAGTTACCTCGCGAAGGGGAACACTGAAGCTTTCTTT.

The rearrangement links TRBV2 to TRBJ2-5; possible D gene TRBD1, 6 bases. This CDR3 has 16 residues. Germline lookup yields CDR1 SNHLY and CDR2 FYNNEI. V was pared by 5 bases and J by 1 base, with 17 bases between. This CDR3 is CASSRQAGAAQETQYF. The CDR3 bases are TGTGCCAGCAGTCGACAGGCGGGCGCCGCCCAAGAGACCCAGTACTTC.

This clone came up a few times. The chain carries TRBV2 and TRBJ2-7; 10 bases line up with TRBD1. Germline V gene lookup returns CDR1 SNHLY and CDR2 FYNNEI. The CDR3 is 15 amino acids. The V and J ends lost 3 bases and 5 bases, in that order; junction bases with no gene match: 7. CDR3 sequence reads: CASSDRDRGSHEQYF. The CDR3 DNA reads TGTGCCAGCAGTGACCGGGACAGGGGTAGCCACGAGCAGTACTTC.

This clone came up once. V usage is TRBV5-1 and J usage is TRBJ2-3, with 10 bases matching TRBD1. Trimming cost V 4 bases and J 5 bases; bases outside gene matches: 4. Germline CDR1 is SGHRS and CDR2 is YFSETQ. The CDR3 spans 14 residues. CDR3 sequence reads: CASSPGQGGDTQYF. Written as DNA, the CDR3 is TGCGCCAGCAGCCCTGGACAGGGGGGAGATACGCAGTATTTT.

This clone has only one observation. V usage is TRBV6-5 and J usage is TRBJ1-2, with D uncertain. Per germline, CDR1 MNHEY and CDR2 SVGAGI. This CDR3 region has 13 residues. The germline V and J ends were trimmed by 0 bases and 5 bases, with 7 bases remaining between them. The CDR3 loop is CASSYSGGYGYTF. The DNA of the CDR3 is TGTGCCAGCAGTTACTCGGGAGGGTATGGCTACACCTTC.

In this sample, this clone turned up once. V usage is TRBV2 and J usage is TRBJ2-3; no firm D call. Trimming took off 0 bases at V and 3 bases at J, with 19 bases between the two ends. CDR1 SNHLY and CDR2 FYNNEI come from the germline V gene. This CDR3 is 18 amino acids long. The CDR3 nucleotides are TGTGCCAGCAGTGAAGCGCTGGATTGGCGCAAACGGACAGATACGCAGTATTTT. The encoded protein is CASSEALDWRKRTDTQYF.

The chain uses TRBV27 and TRBJ1-3; no reliable D call. Germline values: CDR1 MNHEY, CDR2 SMNVEV (reference sequence). The V end was cut by 6 bases, the J end by 2 bases, with 17 bases between. The CDR3 runs to 16 residues. Here the CDR3 reads CASSPTGILTGNTIYF. CDR3 coding DNA: TGTGCCAGCAGCCCCACGGGGATTCTCACTGGAAACACCATATATTTT.

The rearrangement links TRBV9 to TRBJ2-5; D is perhaps TRBD2 (6 bases). There are 15 residues in the CDR3. CDR1 and CDR2 from the germline V gene are SGDLS and YYNGEE. V lost 0 bases and J 1 base, leaving 10 bases between the germline ends. Here the CDR3 reads CASSVAPTSQETQYF. CDR3 DNA sequence: TGTGCCAGCAGCGTAGCCCCGACTAGCCAAGAGACCCAGTACTTC.

The V call is TRBV7-2, the J call TRBJ1-5, with a possible D match to TRBD1 (6 bases). From germline, CDR1 is SGHTA and CDR2 FQGNSA. CDR3 length: 13 residues. V gave up 4 bases and J gave up 3 bases, with 7 bases separating them. The CDR3 DNA reads TGTGCCAGCAGCTGGGACAACAATCAGCCCCAGCATTTT. It translates to CASSWDNNQPQHF.

The chain links TRBV11-2 to TRBJ2-5; D is tentatively TRBD1 or TRBD2 (5 bases each). V was cut by 2 bases and J by 2 bases, with 12 bases left in between. Germline values: CDR1 SGHAT, CDR2 FQNNGV. CDR3 length: 15 residues. CDR3 in DNA: TGTGCCAGCAGCTTAAGGGGAGTTGAACAAGAGACCCAGTACTTC. This sequence encodes CASSLRGVEQETQYF.

This clone appeared a few times. This sequence joins TRBV7-6 and TRBJ2-7, with D tentatively TRBD1 (5 bases). Looked up from germline, CDR1 is SGHVS and CDR2 is FNYEAQ. V shed 4 bases and J shed 1 base, with 11 bases lying between them. The CDR3 is 14 amino acids. The CDR3 here is CASSSDSQSYEQYF. In DNA form, the CDR3 reads TGTGCCAGCAGCTCCGACAGCCAGTCCTACGAGCAGTACTTC.

The chain uses TRBV10-2 and TRBJ2-7, with TRBD2 matching over 7 bases. The germline CDR1 and CDR2 sequences are WSHSY and SAAADI. The ends lost 5 bases at V and 3 bases at J; junction bases unmatched: 13. The CDR3 length is 16 residues. The CDR3: CASSPPVGGGDYEQYF. The CDR3 region has the DNA TGCGCCAGCAGTCCCCCGGTTGGGGGGGGAGACTACGAGCAGTACTTC.

This sequence joins TRBV29-1 and TRBJ2-2; no clear D. This CDR3 comprises 13 residues. Deletions cut 4 bases from V and 7 bases from J, with 13 bases between. In germline, CDR1 is SQVTM, CDR2 ANQGSEA. The DNA for the CDR3 is TGCAGCGTTGTTGAAGGGAACGGCGGGGAGCTGTTTTTT. Protein product: CSVVEGNGGELFF.